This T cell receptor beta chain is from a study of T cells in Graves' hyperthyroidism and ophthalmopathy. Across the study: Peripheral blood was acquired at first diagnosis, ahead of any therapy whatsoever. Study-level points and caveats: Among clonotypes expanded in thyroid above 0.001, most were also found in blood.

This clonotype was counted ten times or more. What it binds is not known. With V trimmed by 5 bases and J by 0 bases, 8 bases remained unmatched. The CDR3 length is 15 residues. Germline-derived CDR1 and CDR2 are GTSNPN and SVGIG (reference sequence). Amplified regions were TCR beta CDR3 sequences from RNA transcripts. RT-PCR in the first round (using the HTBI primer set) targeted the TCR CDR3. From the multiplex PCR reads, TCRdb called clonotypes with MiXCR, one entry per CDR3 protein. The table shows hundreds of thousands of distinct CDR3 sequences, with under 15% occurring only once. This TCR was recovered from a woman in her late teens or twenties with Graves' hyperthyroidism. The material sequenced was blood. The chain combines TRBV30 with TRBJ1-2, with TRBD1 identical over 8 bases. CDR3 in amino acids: CAWGDRSRSNYGYTF. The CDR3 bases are TGTGCCTGGGGGGACAGGTCGCGATCTAACTATGGCTACACCTTC.